These 5 T cell receptor beta chains were all obtained from the same sample, sequenced in a study of cytomegalovirus exposure and HLA in healthy donors (dated by TCRdb to 2016 to 2017). Preparation of the library involved the immunoSEQ multiplex PCR assay. A mixture of 60 forward primers for TCR Vbeta segments and 13 reverse primers for TCR Jbeta segments was used in the multiplex PCR. This is the immuneACCESS table as TCRdb keeps it, with only in-frame sequences that have V and J called. A part of the clones is gone; compared with another copy, unresolved V genes explain less than half, and the rest is unexplained. The sample table holds 200,000 or so clones, of which roughly 83% were seen once. Together, the top ten hold 1.2% to 1.5% of the sample. Material: PBMCs. The receptors derive from a girl aged 5-17 years in good health and CMV-seronegative.

This clone appeared a single time. The chain is built from TRBV4-1 and TRBJ2-1; TRBD2 is a possible D gene (6 bases). Per the germline V gene, CDR1 is MGHRA and CDR2 is YSYEKL. This CDR3 is built from 17 residues. Trimming took off 1 base at V and 7 bases at J, with 20 bases between the two ends. Here the CDR3 DNA reads TGCGCCAGCAGCCAAGGAGAACGTGCGGGGCTGAGGAATGAGCAGTTCTTC. This sequence encodes CASSQGERAGLRNEQFF.

V is TRBV7-3 and J is TRBJ1-1, with D possibly being TRBD1 (5 bases). The CDR3 contains 13 residues. Germline V CDR1 and CDR2: SGHTA, FQGTGA. The germline V and J ends were trimmed by 4 bases and 1 base, with 7 bases remaining between them. Here the CDR3 DNA reads TGTGCCAGCAGCTCACAGGAGAACACTGAAGCTTTCTTT. Its translation: CASSSQENTEAFF. The full variable domain, with the rest looked up from reference TRBV7-3 and TRBJ1-1, is GAGVSQTPSNKVTEKGKYVELRCDPISGHTALYWYRQSLGQGPEFLIYFQGTGAADDSGLPNDRFFAVRPEGSVSTLKIQRTERGDSAVYLCASSSQENTEAFFGQGTRLTVV.

This rearrangement joins TRBV19 to TRBJ1-2; possibly TRBD1 for D (6 bases). CDR1 and CDR2 (germline): LNHDA, SQIVND (reference sequence). Between the trimmed V and J ends, which lost 4 bases and 0 bases, there was a span of 15 bases. The CDR3 is 16 residues long. The CDR3 region is CASSTRSQGTNYGYTF. The CDR3 coding sequence is TGTGCCAGTAGTACTCGCTCACAGGGAACTAACTATGGCTACACCTTC.

The genes are TRBV28 and TRBJ1-1; 8 nucleotides align to TRBD1. Germline values: CDR1 MDHEN, CDR2 SYDVKM. The CDR3 covers 17 residues. The ends lost 8 bases at V and 7 bases at J; junction bases unmatched: 21. The CDR3, as DNA: TGTGCCAGCGGATTGTCAAACCCCGGGACAGGTCCGTATGAAGCTTTCTTT. As protein: CASGLSNPGTGPYEAFF.

The chain employs TRBV4-3 and TRBJ2-1; 10 positions agree with TRBD1. CDR1 is LGHNA, CDR2 YSLEER, per germline. CDR3 size: 18 residues. V shed 0 bases and J 0 bases; nucleotides not matched to a gene: 5. This CDR3 is CASSQDRTGGSSYNEQFF. CDR3 DNA: TGCGCCAGCAGCCAAGATCGGACAGGGGGGAGCTCCTACAATGAGCAGTTCTTC.